The 2 T cell receptor beta chains below all came from one sample that was sequenced in a study of response to subunit inactivated influenza vaccine. One entry per CDR3 protein, called by TCRdb with MiXCR from the RT-PCR reads. The table lists 550,000 to 800,000 distinct CDR3 sequences, about 14% of them singletons. Sequencing used PBMCs from blood, obtained around 14 days before vaccination. These TCRs come from a man aged 50 to 59 who received an inactivated influenza vaccine.

V gene TRBV19 combines with J gene TRBJ2-1; 10 bases fit TRBD1. Trimming at V came to 3 bases and at J to 4 bases, leaving 9 bases not matched to a gene. This CDR3 is 17 amino acids long. The germline CDR1 and CDR2 sequences are LNHDA and SQIVND (reference sequence). The DNA for the CDR3 is TGTGCCAGTAGTATTATTGGGGACAGGGGAGATTACAATGAGCAGTTCTTC. Residues: CASSIIGDRGDYNEQFF.

This clonotype was counted between two and nine times. Written as DNA, the CDR3 is TGTGCCATCAGTAACGGCAGGGGGCCGGACGCCTACGAGCAGTACTTC. The encoded protein is CAISNGRGPDAYEQYF. This rearrangement joins TRBV10-3 to TRBJ2-7; 8 bases fit TRBD1. The CDR3 is made up of 16 amino acids. Germline loops: CDR1 ENHRY, CDR2 SYGVKD. V shed 5 bases, J shed 2 bases, and the junction held 11 bases outside the gene matches.